This T cell receptor (beta chain) is drawn from a study of blood T cell repertoires in COVID-19. Participants were placed into cohorts based on the clinical history they reported. CDR1 is KGHSH and CDR2 is LQKENI in the germline V gene. The CDR3 runs 16 residues. The V segment lost 3 bases and the J segment 3 bases; nucleotides outside the gene matches: 5. Original methodology: Researchers report that nucleated cell counts were estimated from reference gene primer amplification. Profiling relied on immunoSEQ multiplex PCR, and the TCRdb table lists in-frame clones only, not all of them. The V and J calls and clone size come from that table; D and trimming were worked out from the DNA. The sample lists 380,000 or so clones, around nine tenths occurring once.

This TCR was sampled from a woman between 25 and 40 years old with acute COVID-19. The specimen was PBMCs or T cells enriched from blood (not recorded which). The V call is TRBV18, the J call TRBJ2-1; 10 nucleotides align to TRBD1. The CDR3, as DNA: TGTGCCAGCTCACCCGGGACAGGGGTCGTCTACAATGAGCAGTTCTTC. This sequence encodes CASSPGTGVVYNEQFF.